This T cell receptor beta chain was recorded in a study of cytomegalovirus exposure and HLA in healthy donors. PCR involved 60 Vbeta and 13 Jbeta primers. The method was immunoSEQ multiplex PCR; TCRdb's version includes in-frame clones alone and lacks a portion of them. The sample contains fewer than 150,000 clones, 70% to 80% of which appear only once. The study's findings and limits: When analyzed later, a missense DCLRE1C variant was found to be linked to TCR beta V- and J-gene trimming.

Trimming took 4 bases from V and 2 from J, leaving 11 bases between them. Germline assignment: CDR1 ENHRY and CDR2 SYGVKD. This CDR3 spans 14 amino acids. With regard to this clone: Antigen: not known.

Sequencing was carried out using PBMCs. The source of this sequence is a man aged 50 to 60 in good health and CMV-seronegative. This chain connects TRBV10-3 to TRBJ2-5; D ambiguous. CDR3 sequence reads: CAISVAPSQETQYF. The CDR3 region has the DNA TGTGCCATCAGTGTAGCCCCCTCTCAAGAGACCCAGTACTTC.